The 22 T cell receptor beta chains reported below all come from one sample, sequenced in a study of T cells in Graves' hyperthyroidism and ophthalmopathy. Amplified TCR beta CDR3 regions came from RNA transcripts. HTBI primers were employed in a first-round RT-PCR of the TCR CDR3. TCRdb redid the calling of the multiplex PCR reads with MiXCR, one entry per CDR3 protein. The table records approximately 600,000 distinct CDR3 sequences, 14% to 15% of them present only once. The sample was blood. Receptors originate from a woman in her forties with Graves' ophthalmopathy.

This chain uses TRBV11-2 with TRBJ2-7, with 9 bases fitting TRBD2. The CDR3 extends over 15 amino acids. V gave up 0 bases and J gave up 2 bases; unmatched junction bases: 2. Germline values: CDR1 SGHAT, CDR2 FQNNGV. The CDR3 DNA follows: TGTGCCAGCAGCTTAGATTTAGCGGGAGCCTACGAGCAGTACTTC. This gives the protein CASSLDLAGAYEQYF.

The chain joins TRBV20-1 to TRBJ1-5, with 7 bases fitting TRBD1. Germline lookup yields CDR1 DFQATT and CDR2 SNEGSKA (reference sequence). This CDR3 is built from 15 residues. Trimming removed 5 bases from V and 2 bases from J; junction bases left unmatched: 9. The CDR3 sequence: CSARTGPKGNQPQHF. The CDR3, as DNA: TGCAGTGCTCGGACAGGCCCTAAAGGCAATCAGCCCCAGCATTTT.

This clonotype appeared many times. The genes are TRBV7-8 and TRBJ1-2; D not certain. CDR3 length: 13 amino acids. The germline gives CDR1 SGHVS, CDR2 FQNEAQ. With 1 base removed from V and 6 bases from J, the gap between germline ends came to 9 bases. CDR3 bases: TGTGCCAGCAGCTTAGGACCCCAAAATGGCTACACCTTC. Translating gives CASSLGPQNGYTF.

In its sample, this clonotype was seen many times. This chain links TRBV28 with TRBJ1-2; D is perhaps TRBD1 (5 bases). V lost 7 bases and J 3 bases, leaving 15 bases between the germline ends. The CDR3 length is 14 residues. Germline V CDR1 and CDR2: MDHEN, SYDVKM. Here the CDR3 reads CASNYGGGDYGYTF. The CDR3 coding sequence is TGTGCCAGCAACTATGGGGGAGGAGACTATGGCTACACCTTC.

The CDR3 DNA follows: TGTGCCAGCAAGTTCAGGGGCCAAGAGACCCAGTACTTC. This encodes CASKFRGQETQYF. The chain employs TRBV2 and TRBJ2-5, with D possibly TRBD1 on 6 matching bases. Trimming cost V 7 bases and J 1 base, with 10 bases left between them. The germline V gene encodes CDR1 SNHLY and CDR2 FYNNEI. This CDR3 has 13 residues.

The genes are TRBV30 and TRBJ2-7; D tentatively reads TRBD1 or TRBD2 (6 bases each). CDR1 GTSNPN and CDR2 SVGIG come from the germline V gene (reference sequence). This CDR3 comprises 13 residues. Between the trimmed V and J ends, which lost 5 bases and 3 bases, there was a span of 14 bases. The CDR3 protein is CAWEEGHFYEQYF. The CDR3 DNA is TGTGCCTGGGAGGAGGGACATTTCTACGAGCAGTACTTC.

This clonotype was detected only a few times. V gene TRBV6-5 combines with J gene TRBJ1-1; D is unresolved. V was cut by 2 bases and J by 7 bases, with 20 bases left in between. The germline gives CDR1 MNHEY, CDR2 SVGAGI. This CDR3 has 16 amino acids. The chain's CDR3 is CASSYGNSRRRSEAFF. The CDR3 nucleotides read TGTGCCAGCAGTTACGGGAACAGCCGCCGGCGGAGTGAAGCTTTCTTT.

This clonotype was seen repeatedly, ten times or more. The chain links TRBV7-2 to TRBJ2-7; 7 nucleotides agree with TRBD2. Germline V gives CDR1 SGHTA, CDR2 FQGNSA. The CDR3 has 14 residues. After removal of 5 bases from V and 6 bases from J, the junction contained 10 bases not matched to a gene. The CDR3 DNA reads TGTGCCAGCAGCCCCGGGACTACCAAGGGCGAGCAGTACTTC. Protein sequence: CASSPGTTKGEQYF.

The CDR3 protein is CASSLAPTVTYEQYF. CDR3 nucleotide sequence: TGTGCCAGCAGTTTAGCCCCCACTGTAACCTACGAGCAGTACTTC. The rearrangement links TRBV28 to TRBJ2-7; D remains unclear. This CDR3 is built from 15 residues. Germline V gene sequence: CDR1 MDHEN, CDR2 SYDVKM. V was cut by 2 bases and J by 2 bases, with 13 bases left in between. Using reference TRBV28 and TRBJ2-7 for the parts outside the CDR3, the full variable domain is DVKVTQSSRYLVKRTGEKVFLECVQDMDHENMFWYRQDPGLGLRLIYFSYDVKMKEKGDIPEGYSVSREKKERFSLILESASTNQTSMYLCASSLAPTVTYEQYFGPGTRLTVT.

This clonotype was recorded at least ten times. The chain uses TRBV12-3 or TRBV12-4 and TRBJ2-3; D is ambiguous. Deletions cut 6 bases from V and 2 bases from J, with 12 bases between. The CDR3 contains 14 residues. In nucleotides, the CDR3 is TGTGCCAGCAGATCCTGGTCTCCCACAGATACGCAGTATTTT. Amino acids: CASRSWSPTDTQYF.

The chain is built from TRBV15 and TRBJ1-5, with D perhaps TRBD1 (5 bases). Germline V lookup: CDR1 LNHNV, CDR2 YYDKDF (reference sequence). The V end was cut by 0 bases, the J end by 6 bases, with 15 bases between. The CDR3 extends over 16 amino acids. CDR3 coding DNA: TGTGCCACCAGCAGAGATCGGGGTGAAAGGGGTCAGCCCCAGCATTTT. It specifies CATSRDRGERGQPQHF.

This rearrangement joins TRBV28 to TRBJ1-6; D is undetermined. The ends were cut back, 3 bases at V and 6 bases at J, with 9 bases in the middle. This CDR3 region has 14 residues. The germline CDR1 and CDR2 sequences are MDHEN and SYDVKM. The chain's CDR3 is CASSLTSSNSPLHF. DNA of the CDR3: TGTGCCAGCAGTTTGACGTCGTCTAATTCACCCCTCCACTTT.

This clonotype was found many times. The rearrangement joins TRBV19 to TRBJ2-2, with 8 nucleotides matching TRBD1. This CDR3 is 16 amino acids long. Germline assignment: CDR1 LNHDA and CDR2 SQIVND (reference sequence). V dropped 3 bases and J dropped 5; count of bases not matched to a gene: 8. This chain's CDR3 is CASSMIPGQDTGELFF. In DNA, the CDR3 is TGTGCCAGTAGTATGATACCGGGACAGGATACCGGGGAGCTGTTTTTT.

This clonotype was counted ten times or more. The chain employs TRBV11-2 and TRBJ1-1; no firm D call. This CDR3 has 17 amino acids. Germline V CDR1 and CDR2: SGHAT, FQNNGV. Trimming took off 1 base at V and 0 bases at J, with 15 bases between the two ends. CDR3 loop: CASSLGRIGRLNTEAFF. CDR3 nucleotides: TGTGCCAGCAGCTTAGGTAGGATCGGCAGGCTGAACACTGAAGCTTTCTTT.

This rearrangement joins TRBV30 to TRBJ1-6; D is unresolved. V lost 0 bases and J lost 6, with 9 bases in between. This CDR3 has 14 residues. The germline V gene has CDR1 GTSNPN and CDR2 SVGIG (reference sequence). The CDR3 DNA sequence: TGTGCCTGGAGTGTAGGAAGCGGTAATTCACCCCTCCACTTT. This translates into CAWSVGSGNSPLHF.

This clonotype was observed a few times. The genes are TRBV30 and TRBJ1-2; TRBD1 aligns across 7 bases. The V gene's germline CDR1 is GTSNPN and CDR2 SVGIG (reference sequence). CDR3 length: 12 residues. V was clipped by 2 bases and J by 6 bases; unmatched bases: 3. The CDR3 coding sequence is TGTGCCTGGAGTAAGGGGGCCGATGGCTACACCTTC. Protein: CAWSKGADGYTF.

The table lists this clonotype with many counts. This chain uses TRBV20-1 with TRBJ2-7; D uncertain. Germline CDR1 reads DFQATT; CDR2 reads SNEGSKA (reference sequence). The CDR3 sequence is 18 residues long. The V end was cut by 6 bases, the J end by 0 bases, with 27 bases between. The CDR3 DNA follows: TGCAGTGCCAGACCGGTCTCCTACGAGCGCCAAAACTCCTACGAGCAGTACTTC. Protein product: CSARPVSYERQNSYEQYF.

The rearrangement joins TRBV12-3 or TRBV12-4 to TRBJ2-3; D may match TRBD1 or TRBD2 (5 bases each). The CDR3 sequence is 13 residues long. Trimming pared 7 bases from V and 4 bases from J, leaving 12 bases between. CDR3 residues: CASTPRDADTQYF. The CDR3 region has the DNA TGTGCCAGCACCCCGAGGGACGCAGATACGCAGTATTTT.

The chain links TRBV14 to TRBJ1-2, with no clear D. CDR1 and CDR2 (germline): SGHDN, FVKESK. There are 13 residues in the CDR3. Between the trimmed V and J ends, which lost 1 base and 6 bases, there was a span of 9 bases. CDR3 coding DNA: TGTGCCAGCAGCCAAGTGTCGAGCCATGGCTACACCTTC. This sequence encodes CASSQVSSHGYTF.

The chain uses TRBV27 and TRBJ2-5; D is possibly TRBD1 (7 bases). V dropped 5 bases and J dropped 2 bases, with 18 bases sitting between them. The CDR3 extends over 16 amino acids. Germline loops: CDR1 MNHEY, CDR2 SMNVEV (reference sequence). For the CDR3, the DNA is TGTGCCAGCAGTACGGCCAGGGGGGACAAACAAGAGACCCAGTACTTC. Its translation is CASSTARGDKQETQYF.

The V gene is TRBV7-3, the J gene TRBJ1-1; D not certain. V was shortened by 5 bases and J by 5 bases, with 12 bases between the two germline ends. Per the germline V gene, CDR1 is SGHTA and CDR2 is FQGTGA. This CDR3 is 13 amino acids long. The CDR3 is CASSRGPRTEAFF. The CDR3 DNA reads as TGTGCCAGCAGCCGAGGGCCCCGGACTGAAGCTTTCTTT.

This chain joins TRBV20-1 and TRBJ1-2; D is ambiguous. V lost 7 bases and J lost 3, with 9 bases in between. This CDR3 region has 11 residues. The germline gives CDR1 DFQATT, CDR2 SNEGSKA (reference sequence). The CDR3 DNA sequence: TGCAGTGTCTCGGGTGACTATGGCTACACCTTC. Translated: CSVSGDYGYTF.